This T cell receptor (beta chain) was observed in a study of CD8+ T cells in alopecia areata. The V and J ends lost 5 bases and 6 bases respectively, with 13 bases between them. Germline loops: CDR1 SEHNR, CDR2 FQNEAQ (reference sequence). This CDR3 contains 13 residues. Treatment: oral pan-JAK inhibitor, 5-10 mg twice daily. A FACSAria was used to sort CD4+ and CD8+ T cells. These cells came from PBMCs. Extraction and reverse transcription of RNA yielded cDNA as the sequencing template. This table comes from immunoSEQ multiplex PCR, and its TCRdb copy is limited to in-frame clones, with some not included. The sample holds 250,000 to 350,000 clones, 45% to 70% seen once.

The TCR comes from a human donor with alopecia areata. This sequence joins TRBV7-9 and TRBJ1-1; TRBD1 is a possible D gene (5 bases). This specimen consisted of CD4+ T cells sorted from blood, obtained at week 52, from a patient treated with tofacitinib. The CDR3 here is CASSPEGAAEAFF. DNA for the CDR3: TGTGCCAGCAGCCCGGAAGGGGCGGCTGAAGCTTTCTTT.